Listed here are 20 T cell receptor beta chains from one sample, sequenced in a study of tissue T cells after allogeneic stem cell transplantation. Documented time point: mouse harvest day 7 after allogeneic transplant. Each mouse received 10^7 T-cell-depleted marrow cells plus 10^6 splenic CD5+ T cells by tail vein. Only in-frame clones appear in the TCRdb table, and some are missing; sequencing was by immunoSEQ multiplex PCR. The data contain thousands of clones, approximately 55% of them singletons. Material for sequencing was gut tissue. The receptors were sampled from a female BALB/c mouse given C57BL/6 T cells with graft-versus-host disease after an allogeneic hematopoietic cell transplant.

A single count supports this clone. Germline and genes: mouse. Sequencing ends 1 residue short of the CDR3 end; the germline J gene provides the rest. The chain recombines TRBV15 with TRBJ2-4, with TRBD2 matching 12 bases. This CDR3 has 15 amino acids. Germline assignment: CDR1 SGHND and CDR2 FRSKSL. J lost 2 bases, V lost 6 bases, and 3 bases had no gene match. The part of the CDR3 DNA that was read is TGTGCCAGCAGCCGGACTGGGGGGGTTCAAAACACCTTGTAC. Amino acids: CASSRTGGVQNTLY. The CDR3, in full, reads CASSRTGGVQNTLYF.

As for this clone: Any gene name here is a mouse gene name. The read stops 1 residue short of the end of the CDR3; the missing end is completed from the germline J gene. The chain couples TRBV16 to TRBJ2-2; maybe TRBD2 (7 bases). The CDR3 length is 15 residues. The germline CDR1 and CDR2 sequences are SGHSA and FRNQAP. Trimming pared 1 base from V and 5 bases from J, leaving 11 bases between. The CDR3 protein is CASSLGGARTGQLYF. The part of the CDR3 DNA that was read is TGTGCAAGCAGCTTAGGGGGGGCGCGGACCGGGCAGCTCTAC.

By share, this clone ranks as medium-sized. Here the gene names and germline are mouse. The CDR3 goes on 1 residue after the read ends, and that part is filled in from the germline J gene. The gene calls are TRBV1 and TRBJ2-7, with D possibly TRBD2 on 7 matching bases. Trimming took 0 bases from V and 3 from J, leaving 9 bases between them. This CDR3 region has 14 residues. Germline lookup yields CDR1 NSQYPW and CDR2 LRSPGD (reference sequence). Incomplete CDR3 DNA: TGCACCTGCAGTGCAGAAGGGGGGCTCTATGAACAGTAC. It is translated as CTCSAEGGLYEQY. The whole CDR3 sequence is CTCSAEGGLYEQYF.

This clone turned up a few times. Gene names and germline match the mouse. The CDR3 goes on 1 residue after the read ends, and that part is filled in from the germline J gene. V is TRBV19 and J is TRBJ2-2; no reliable D call. Germline assignment: CDR1 FNHDT and CDR2 SITEND (reference sequence). CDR3 length: 16 amino acids. V lost 2 bases to trimming and J lost 0 bases, with 11 bases between them. CDR3 DNA, as far as it was read: TGTGCCAGCAGTATGGCCCCGTTAGCAAACACCGGGCAGCTCTAC. It yields the protein CASSMAPLANTGQLY. The CDR3 in its entirety is CASSMAPLANTGQLYF.

About this clone: Gene names are the mouse ones. The CDR3 end falls 1 residue outside the read, so it is completed with the germline J gene. The V call is TRBV4, the J call TRBJ2-2; unclear D gene. The CDR3 is 14 residues long. Germline CDR1 is LGHDT and CDR2 is YNNKQL (reference sequence). V was pared by 3 bases and J by 0 bases, with 5 bases between. This CDR3 reads CASSYSANTGQLYF. CDR3 DNA (partial): TGTGCCAGCAGCTACTCTGCAAACACCGGGCAGCTCTAC.

As for this clone: These gene names are mouse names. The read comes to an end 1 residue before the CDR3 does, leaving the germline J gene to fill in the end. The rearrangement joins TRBV26 to TRBJ2-2; D gene uncertain. Germline V gene sequence: CDR1 KGHPV, CDR2 FQNQEV (reference sequence). The V gene lost 2 bases and the J gene lost 0 bases, with 4 bases spanning the gap. This CDR3 region has 14 residues. The CDR3 reads CASSLDANTGQLYF. CDR3 DNA, as far as it was read: TGTGCCAGCAGTCTGGATGCAAACACCGGGCAGCTCTAC.

On this clone itself: All gene names here are mouse names. The DNA ends 1 residue before the CDR3 does, and the rest of the CDR3 is filled in from the germline J gene. The chain has TRBV23 and TRBJ2-5; TRBD2 is the table's D call and was not checked against the DNA. CDR3 length: 14 residues. Germline V lookup: CDR1 KGHTA, CDR2 FQNQQP. The CDR3 DNA, read in part, is TGCTCCAGCAGTCAAAGACTGGGGGGCGACACCCAGTAC. This encodes CSSSQRLGGDTQY. The whole CDR3 protein reads CSSSQRLGGDTQYF.

Turning to this clone: Each gene name is a mouse one. The CDR3 end is not reached by the read, which stops 1 residue before it; the germline J gene fills it in. V and J are TRBV26 and TRBJ1-2; D gene ambiguous. This CDR3 region has 13 residues. V gave up 5 bases and J gave up 0 bases, with 7 bases separating them. Germline V gene sequence: CDR1 KGHPV, CDR2 FQNQEV (reference sequence). The CDR3 sequence: CASSSTANSDYTF. The covered CDR3 bases are TGTGCCAGCAGTAGTACAGCAAACTCCGACTACACC.

Notes on this clone: The gene symbols are mouse symbols. The read ends 1 residue before the CDR3 terminus; that terminus is restored from the germline J gene. The chain couples TRBV17 to TRBJ1-5, with 7 bases aligning to TRBD1. Germline V gene sequence: CDR1 MNHDT, CDR2 YYDKIL. This CDR3 spans 12 amino acids. V was pared by 5 bases and J by 6 bases, with 1 base of the junction left unmatched. The CDR3 spells CASSYRGQAPLF. The sequenced part of the CDR3 DNA is TGTGCTAGCAGTTACAGGGGCCAGGCTCCGCTT.

This clone counts as medium-sized. Mouse gene names apply. The CDR3: CASSSRQSNTEVFF. Partial CDR3 DNA: TGTGCTAGCAGTAGTCGCCAGTCAAACACAGAAGTCTTC. The chain carries TRBV17 and TRBJ1-1; D is uncertain. Read data end 1 residue before the CDR3 end; the end is taken from the germline J gene. CDR1 is MNHDT, CDR2 YYDKIL, per germline. This CDR3 contains 14 residues. V was cut by 3 bases and J by 0 bases, with 8 bases left in between. The whole variable domain, filled in from reference TRBV17 and TRBJ1-1, reads DTTVKQNPRYKLARVGKPVNLICSQTMNHDTMYWYQKKPNQAPKLLLFYYDKILNREADTFEKFQSSRPNNSFCSLYIGSAGLEYSAMYLCASSSRQSNTEVFFGKGTRLTVV.

This clone was seen a handful of times. Gene names are mouse gene names. Read data end 1 residue before the CDR3 end; the end is taken from the germline J gene. The rearrangement links TRBV1 to TRBJ2-1; D may be TRBD2 (7 bases). Germline assignment: CDR1 NSQYPW and CDR2 LRSPGD (reference sequence). The CDR3 has 15 residues. The germline V and J ends were trimmed by 3 bases and 1 base, with 10 bases remaining between them. The CDR3 region is CTCSALGGNYAEQFF. The covered CDR3 bases are TGCACCTGCAGTGCTTTGGGGGGCAACTATGCTGAGCAGTTC.

Comment on this clone: The germline and genes are mouse ones. The CDR3 is cut off 1 residue early in the read; its end comes from the germline J gene. The chain recombines TRBV3 with TRBJ1-2; D ambiguous. The V gene lost 5 bases and the J gene lost 4 bases, with 8 bases spanning the gap. This CDR3 contains 12 residues. CDR1 and CDR2 (germline): SNHLY, FYNGKV (reference sequence). CDR3 DNA (partial): TGTGCCAGCAGCCCCCTGGGCTCCGACTACACC. It is translated as CASSPLGSDYT. The full CDR3 is CASSPLGSDYTF.

Notes on this clone: Here the gene names and germline are mouse. The read falls 1 residue short of the CDR3 end, and the missing part is taken from the germline J gene. V and J are TRBV17 and TRBJ2-5; D remains unclear. The CDR3 runs 12 residues. V lost 0 bases and J lost 5, with 3 bases in between. Per germline, CDR1 MNHDT and CDR2 YYDKIL. CDR3 in amino acids: CASSREVDTQYF. The CDR3 bases that were read are TGTGCTAGCAGTAGAGAGGTAGACACCCAGTAC.

The table lists this clone with a few counts. The germline and genes are mouse ones. Read coverage stops 1 residue before the CDR3 terminus; the germline J gene supplies the remainder. The V and J genes are TRBV3 and TRBJ2-3; D may be TRBD2 (6 bases). Germline-derived CDR1 and CDR2 are SNHLY and FYNGKV (reference sequence). This CDR3 spans 14 amino acids. V dropped 3 bases and J dropped 0 bases, with 7 bases sitting between them. The sequenced part of the CDR3 DNA is TGTGCCAGCAGCTTTTGGGGGAGTGCAGAAACGCTGTAT. As protein: CASSFWGSAETLY. The whole CDR3 sequence is CASSFWGSAETLYF.

About this clone: Gene names are mouse gene names. CDR3 DNA, as far as it was read: TGTGCCAGCAGTGATACCGGGACAGGGTACTCCGACTACACC. It is translated as CASSDTGTGYSDYT. The whole CDR3 reads CASSDTGTGYSDYTF. The V and J genes are TRBV13-1 and TRBJ1-2, with 9 bases lining up with TRBD1. Coverage ceases 1 residue before the CDR3 finishes, and the germline J gene fills in the end. Unmatched junction bases numbered 4, after V lost 1 base and J lost 3 bases. The CDR3 is 15 amino acids. Germline CDR1 NSHNY, CDR2 SYGAGN.

For this clone: Gene names are mouse gene names. The DNA read from the CDR3 is TGTGCCAGCAGTCTGGGGGGGAGGGACACCCAGTAC. Its translation is CASSLGGRDTQY. From start to end, the CDR3 is CASSLGGRDTQYF. J is TRBJ2-5 and V is TRBV26; D may be TRBD2 (6 bases). The CDR3 end is not reached by the read, which stops 1 residue before it; the germline J gene fills it in. Germline CDR1 is KGHPV and CDR2 is FQNQEV (reference sequence). The germline V and J ends were trimmed by 2 bases and 6 bases, with 9 bases remaining between them. This CDR3 comprises 13 residues.

On this clone itself: Gene labels here are mouse ones. The read terminates 1 residue ahead of where the CDR3 ends, so the germline J gene completes it. The V call is TRBV23, the J call TRBJ2-3; the table's D call of TRBD2 was not tested on the DNA. The CDR3 extends over 17 amino acids. Germline CDR1 is KGHTA and CDR2 is FQNQQP. The CDR3 bases that were read are TGCTCCAGCAGTCAATCGTACTGGGGGAGTAGTGCAGAAACGCTGTAT. Its translation: CSSSQSYWGSSAETLY. From start to end, the CDR3 is CSSSQSYWGSSAETLYF.

A few counts support this clone. Germline and genes here are mouse. The sequenced fragment ends 1 residue before the CDR3 boundary, so the rest is inferred from the germline J gene. The gene calls are TRBV23 and TRBJ2-5; TRBD2 reflects the table's D call only, with no check against the DNA. Germline V CDR1 and CDR2: KGHTA, FQNQQP. This CDR3 region has 14 residues. CDR3 DNA, as far as it was read: TGCTCCAGCAGGCGACTGGGGCTCCAAGACACCCAGTAC. Translating it yields CSSRRLGLQDTQY. The whole CDR3 protein reads CSSRRLGLQDTQYF.

On this clone: The gene symbols are mouse symbols. The sequenced fragment ends 1 residue before the CDR3 boundary, so the rest is inferred from the germline J gene. The rearrangement links TRBV3 to TRBJ1-1; perhaps TRBD1 as D (5 bases). CDR1 SNHLY and CDR2 FYNGKV come from the germline V gene (reference sequence). The CDR3 consists of 13 residues. V shed 1 base and J shed 4 bases, with 7 bases lying between them. Here the CDR3 reads CASSLGGGTEVFF. The CDR3 DNA, read in part, is TGTGCCAGCAGCTTAGGGGGGGGCACAGAAGTCTTC.

This clone was recorded a few times. Gene labels here are mouse ones. The CDR3 extends 1 residue past the end of the read, so its final part is completed from the germline J gene. The rearrangement links TRBV26 to TRBJ1-1; D not certain. CDR3 length: 14 amino acids. V gave up 5 bases and J gave up 0 bases, with 10 bases separating them. The V gene's germline CDR1 is KGHPV and CDR2 FQNQEV (reference sequence). The chain's CDR3 is CASSRGVTNTEVFF. The DNA read from the CDR3 is TGTGCCAGCAGTAGAGGAGTTACAAACACAGAAGTCTTC.